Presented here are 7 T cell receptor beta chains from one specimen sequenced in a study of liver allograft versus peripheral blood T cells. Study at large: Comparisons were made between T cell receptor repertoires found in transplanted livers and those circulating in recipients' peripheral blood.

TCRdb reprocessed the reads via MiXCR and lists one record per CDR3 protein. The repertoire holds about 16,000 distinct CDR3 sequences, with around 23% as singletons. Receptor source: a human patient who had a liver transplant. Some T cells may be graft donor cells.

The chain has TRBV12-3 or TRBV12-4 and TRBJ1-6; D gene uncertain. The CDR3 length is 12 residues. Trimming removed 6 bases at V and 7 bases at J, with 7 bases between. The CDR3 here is CASRPQNSPLHF. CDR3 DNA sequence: TGTGCCAGCAGGCCACAGAATTCACCCCTCCACTTT.

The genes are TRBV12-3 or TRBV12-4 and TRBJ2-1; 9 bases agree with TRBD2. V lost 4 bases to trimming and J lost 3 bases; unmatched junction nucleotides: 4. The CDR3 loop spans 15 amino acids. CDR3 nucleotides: TGTGCCAGCAGTTCCCTAGCGGGATACTACAATGAGCAGTTCTTC. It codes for CASSSLAGYYNEQFF.

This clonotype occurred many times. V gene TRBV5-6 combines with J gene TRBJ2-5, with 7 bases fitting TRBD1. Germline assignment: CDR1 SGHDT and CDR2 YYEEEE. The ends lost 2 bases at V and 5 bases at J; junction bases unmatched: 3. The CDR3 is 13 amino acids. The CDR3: CASSLRTGETQYF. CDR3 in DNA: TGTGCCAGCAGCTTAAGGACAGGCGAGACCCAGTACTTC.

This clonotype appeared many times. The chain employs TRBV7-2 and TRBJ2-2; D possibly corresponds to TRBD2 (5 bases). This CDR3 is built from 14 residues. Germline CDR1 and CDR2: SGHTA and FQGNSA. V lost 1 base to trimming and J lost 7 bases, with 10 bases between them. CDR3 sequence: CASSLDRGSGELFF. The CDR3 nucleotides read TGTGCCAGCAGCTTAGATCGGGGAAGCGGGGAGCTGTTTTTT.

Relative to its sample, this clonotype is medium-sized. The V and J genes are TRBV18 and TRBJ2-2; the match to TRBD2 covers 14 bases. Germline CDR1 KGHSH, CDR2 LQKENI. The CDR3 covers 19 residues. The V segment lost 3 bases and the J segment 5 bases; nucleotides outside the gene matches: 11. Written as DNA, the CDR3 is TGTGCCAGCTCACCTCGGACTAGCGGGAGGTCGTTGCGTACCGGGGAGCTGTTTTTT. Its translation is CASSPRTSGRSLRTGELFF.

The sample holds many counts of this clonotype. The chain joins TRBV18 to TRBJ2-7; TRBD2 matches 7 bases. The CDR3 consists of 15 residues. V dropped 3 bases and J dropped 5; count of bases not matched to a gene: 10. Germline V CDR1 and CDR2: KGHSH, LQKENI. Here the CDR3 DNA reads TGTGCCAGCTCACCGAAGGGCGGGAGAGTCAACGAGCAGTACTTC. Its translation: CASSPKGGRVNEQYF. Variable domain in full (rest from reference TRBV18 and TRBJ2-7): NAGVMQNPRHLVRRRGQEARLRCSPMKGHSHVYWYRQLPEEGLKFMVYLQKENIIDESGMPKERFSAEFPKEGPSILRIQQVVRGDSAAYFCASSPKGGRVNEQYFGPGTRLTVT.

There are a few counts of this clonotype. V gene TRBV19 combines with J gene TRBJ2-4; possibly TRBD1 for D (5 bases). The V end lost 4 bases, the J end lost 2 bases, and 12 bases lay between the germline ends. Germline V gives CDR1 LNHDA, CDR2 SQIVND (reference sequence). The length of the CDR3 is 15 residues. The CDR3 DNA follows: TGTGCCAGTAGTACTCCAGGGTTGTCCAAAAACATTCAGTACTTC. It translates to CASSTPGLSKNIQYF.